This T cell receptor (beta chain) derives from a study of CD8 T cells in ankylosing spondylitis (dated by TCRdb to about 2017). Describing the broader study: The study profiled T cell receptor beta repertoires in healthy donors and ankylosing spondylitis patients to find disease-linked TCR variants. In total, the full study cohort was made up of nearly 110 healthy donors and some 26 ankylosing spondylitis patients. Peripheral blood was sampled, and synovial fluid was also collected from ankylosing spondylitis patients. Results and caveats for the whole study, not just this receptor: A TCR beta motif made up of several highly homologous amino acid variants appeared to be characteristic of blood from ankylosing spondylitis patients. The disease-linked clones had a CD8+ phenotype and were found at relatively low frequencies in peripheral blood. Some TCR beta motif variants had previously been reported in synovial fluid and blood of reactive arthritis patients, which suggested common disease-initiation mechanisms. Significant enrichment of the disease-linked clones was reported in matched synovial fluid samples from ankylosing spondylitis patients.

For sequencing, an Illumina HiSeq 2500 was employed. Quantitative 5'-RACE with molecular barcodes was the method used to prepare the TCR beta libraries. As for the authors' bioinformatics: Disease-linked TCR variants were identified with a new computational method built on a probabilistic model of VDJ rearrangement. TCRdb reanalyzed the raw reads on its own, using fastp at Q25 for trimming and MiXCR for clone calling, and kept in-frame beta chains. One record per CDR3 amino acid sequence lists the most common genes and DNA. The V and J calls were not made by the authors but by TCRdb's processing. The sample includes 200,000 to 250,000 distinct CDR3 sequences, with around 19% observed a single time. Under 55% of the sample rests with the top ten. The germline V gene gives CDR1 as SGHVS and CDR2 as FQNEAQ. From the cysteine through the phenylalanine, the CDR3 covers 15 amino acids. Just CDR3 DNA is preserved here, 45 bases in frame from base 1. V is shortened by 4 bases, J by 3 bases, and the region joining them spans 12 bases.

Remarks on this clonotype: The antigen it recognizes is unknown. No base-level quality is on record; no much larger clone is a single base apart.

The V and J genes are TRBV7-8 and TRBJ2-2; the D element could tentatively be TRBD1 or TRBD2, as 6 bases agree for each. Sequenced: blood, either unsorted or a sorted T cell fraction (not recorded which). The source is a male donor with ankylosing spondylitis. At the DNA level, the sequence is TGTGCCAGCAGCTCGTGGGGGGCGGACACCGGGGAGCTGTTTTTT. This translates into CASSSWGADTGELFF.